This paragraph covers one T cell receptor beta chain sequence. The data derive from a study of blood T cells in healthy people across ages. PCR was performed a second time for about 7 to 12 cycles using a sample-barcoded 5' primer and a J-beta primer mix. One entry per CDR3 protein, called by TCRdb with MiXCR from the 5' RACE reads. Here the sample spans approximately 2,000,000 distinct CDR3 sequences, 30% to 40% being singletons. Sequencing was carried out using blood. This receptor was taken from a human donor in good health.

The chain's CDR3 is CASSWGISTGGTEAFF. In nucleotides, the CDR3 is TGTGCCAGCAGCTGGGGGATCAGCACGGGCGGGACTGAAGCTTTCTTT. The chain combines TRBV7-2 with TRBJ1-1; TRBD1 might be the D (5 bases). The CDR3 length is 16 residues. Between the trimmed V and J ends, which lost 4 bases and 5 bases, there was a span of 20 bases. Germline CDR1 and CDR2: SGHTA and FQGNSA.